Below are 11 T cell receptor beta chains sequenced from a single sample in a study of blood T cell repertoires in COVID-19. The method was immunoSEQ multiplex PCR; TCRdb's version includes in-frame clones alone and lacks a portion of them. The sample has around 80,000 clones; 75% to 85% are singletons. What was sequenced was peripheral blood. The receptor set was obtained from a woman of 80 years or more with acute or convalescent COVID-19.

The CDR3 nucleotides read TGTGCCAGCACCGAGGAAGAGGGAGTGGATGGCACTGAAGCTTTCTTT. Amino acids: CASTEEEGVDGTEAFF. V is TRBV2 and J is TRBJ1-1; D remains ambiguous. The CDR3 covers 16 residues. From germline, CDR1 is SNHLY and CDR2 FYNNEI. The germline V and J ends were trimmed by 7 bases and 4 bases, with 22 bases remaining between them.

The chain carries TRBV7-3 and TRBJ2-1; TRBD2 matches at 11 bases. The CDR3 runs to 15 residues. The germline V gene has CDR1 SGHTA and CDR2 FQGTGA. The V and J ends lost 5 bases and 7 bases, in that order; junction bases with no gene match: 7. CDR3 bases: TGTGCCAGCAGCACACTAGCGGGAGAGGGAAATGAGCAGTTCTTC. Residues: CASSTLAGEGNEQFF. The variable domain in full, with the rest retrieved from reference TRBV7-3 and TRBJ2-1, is GAGVSQTPSNKVTEKGKYVELRCDPISGHTALYWYRQSLGQGPEFLIYFQGTGAADDSGLPNDRFFAVRPEGSVSTLKIQRTERGDSAVYLCASSTLAGEGNEQFFGPGTRLTVL.

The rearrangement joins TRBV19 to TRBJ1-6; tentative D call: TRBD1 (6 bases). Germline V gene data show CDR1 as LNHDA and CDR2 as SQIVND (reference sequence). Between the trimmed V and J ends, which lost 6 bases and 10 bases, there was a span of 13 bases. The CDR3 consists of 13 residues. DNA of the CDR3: TGTGCCAGTAGACGACAGGCCTTCTCACCCCTCCACTTT. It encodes CASRRQAFSPLHF.

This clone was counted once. CDR3 amino acids: CASSLIGGGQETQYF. The CDR3 DNA reads as TGTGCCAGCAGCTTAATCGGCGGGGGCCAAGAGACCCAGTACTTC. The rearrangement links TRBV7-2 to TRBJ2-5, with 7 bases that match TRBD2. The CDR3 extends over 15 amino acids. The germline V gene encodes CDR1 SGHTA and CDR2 FQGNSA. The trim removed 2 bases at V and 1 base at J, leaving 4 bases unmatched.

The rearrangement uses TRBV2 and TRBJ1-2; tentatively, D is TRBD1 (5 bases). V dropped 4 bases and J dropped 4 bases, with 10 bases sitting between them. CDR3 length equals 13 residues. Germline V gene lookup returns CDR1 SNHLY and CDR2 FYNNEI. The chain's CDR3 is CASSAGSTYGYTF. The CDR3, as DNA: TGTGCCAGCAGTGCAGGGTCGACCTATGGCTACACCTTC.

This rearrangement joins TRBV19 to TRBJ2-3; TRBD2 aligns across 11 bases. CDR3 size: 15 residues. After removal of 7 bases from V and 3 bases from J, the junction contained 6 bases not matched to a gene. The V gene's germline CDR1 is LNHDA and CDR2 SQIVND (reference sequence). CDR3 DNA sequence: TGTGCCAGTACCATAGGGACTAGCGGAACAGATACGCAGTATTTT. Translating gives CASTIGTSGTDTQYF.

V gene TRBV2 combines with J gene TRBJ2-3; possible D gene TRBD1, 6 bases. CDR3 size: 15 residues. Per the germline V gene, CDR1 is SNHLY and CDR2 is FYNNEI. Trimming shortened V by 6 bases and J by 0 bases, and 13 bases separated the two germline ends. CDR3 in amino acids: CASRLRGLSTDTQYF. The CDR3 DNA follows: TGTGCCAGCAGGCTCAGGGGCCTTAGCACAGATACGCAGTATTTT.

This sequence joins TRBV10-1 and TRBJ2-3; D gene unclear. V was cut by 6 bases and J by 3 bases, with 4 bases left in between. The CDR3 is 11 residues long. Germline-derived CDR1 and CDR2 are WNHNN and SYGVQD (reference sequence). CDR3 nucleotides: TGCGCCAGCAGCCGGACAGATACGCAGTATTTT. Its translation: CASSRTDTQYF.

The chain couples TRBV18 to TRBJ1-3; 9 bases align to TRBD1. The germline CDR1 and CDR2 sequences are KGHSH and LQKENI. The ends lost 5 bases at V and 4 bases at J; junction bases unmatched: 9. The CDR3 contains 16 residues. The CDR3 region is CASSSRTGVGGNTIYF. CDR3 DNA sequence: TGTGCCAGCTCATCCCGGACAGGGGTTGGCGGAAACACCATATATTTT.

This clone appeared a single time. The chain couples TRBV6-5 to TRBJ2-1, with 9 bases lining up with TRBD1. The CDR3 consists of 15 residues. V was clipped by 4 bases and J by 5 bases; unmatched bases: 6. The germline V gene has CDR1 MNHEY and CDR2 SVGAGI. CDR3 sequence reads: CASSLQGALNNEQFF. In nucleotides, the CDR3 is TGTGCCAGCAGTTTACAGGGGGCGCTGAACAATGAGCAGTTCTTC.

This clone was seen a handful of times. CDR3 DNA sequence: TGTGCCAGCAGTCCTCTGACAGGGGTGAACACTGAAGCTTTCTTT. As protein: CASSPLTGVNTEAFF. This chain links TRBV27 with TRBJ1-1; 8 nucleotides align to TRBD1. The CDR3 contains 15 residues. With 5 bases clipped from V and 0 bases from J, the junction kept 5 bases outside the gene matches. Germline CDR1 MNHEY, CDR2 SMNVEV (reference sequence).